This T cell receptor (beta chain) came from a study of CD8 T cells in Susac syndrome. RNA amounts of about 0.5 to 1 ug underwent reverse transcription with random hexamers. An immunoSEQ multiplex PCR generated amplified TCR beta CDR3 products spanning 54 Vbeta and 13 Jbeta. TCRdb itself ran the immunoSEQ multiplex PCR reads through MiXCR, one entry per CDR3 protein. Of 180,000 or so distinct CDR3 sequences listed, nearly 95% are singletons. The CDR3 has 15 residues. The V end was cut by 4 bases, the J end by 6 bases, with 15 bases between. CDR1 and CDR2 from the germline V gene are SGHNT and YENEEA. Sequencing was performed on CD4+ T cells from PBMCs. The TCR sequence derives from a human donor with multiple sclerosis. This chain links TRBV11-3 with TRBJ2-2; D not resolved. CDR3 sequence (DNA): TGTGCCAGCAGCTCTAGAGGTGGCGCCCCCGGGGAGCTGTTTTTT. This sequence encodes CASSSRGGAPGELFF.